This TCR beta chain was identified in a study of blood T cells in healthy people across ages. General study findings and limits: With age, beta diversity per million T cells declined roughly linearly, significantly by around 43. Conclusively comparing naive with antigen-experienced cells was impossible with unsorted PBMCs.

The draw of peripheral blood yielded roughly 10 milliliters from each donor. PBMCs were isolated at a quantity of at least 7 million per sample. With 6 bases clipped from V and 3 bases from J, the junction kept 4 bases outside the gene matches. The germline gives CDR1 MNHEY, CDR2 SVGAGI. The CDR3 spans 15 residues. Next came a second PCR, run for roughly 6 to 11 cycles, which used a sample-barcoded 5' primer along with a J-beta primer mix. From the 5' RACE reads, TCRdb called clonotypes with MiXCR, one entry per CDR3 protein. This table holds more than 800,000 distinct CDR3 sequences, 25% to 35% found once. This clonotype was seen repeatedly, ten times or more. The antigen is undetermined.

The receptor was derived from a woman older than 75 in good health. The genes are TRBV6-5 and TRBJ2-3; 12 bases are a match to TRBD2. The sample comprised blood. The CDR3 spells CASRRLAGATDTQYF. The CDR3 DNA sequence: TGTGCCAGCAGAAGACTAGCGGGGGCTACAGATACGCAGTATTTT.